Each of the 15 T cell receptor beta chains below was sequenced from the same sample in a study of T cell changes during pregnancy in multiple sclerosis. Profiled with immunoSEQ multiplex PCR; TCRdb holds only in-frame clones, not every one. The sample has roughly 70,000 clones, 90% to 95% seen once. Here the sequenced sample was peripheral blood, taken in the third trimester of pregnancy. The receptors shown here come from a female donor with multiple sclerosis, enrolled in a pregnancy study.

As DNA, the CDR3 is TGCAGCGTATCCGAAGGGAGGGGAATACAGCCCCAGCATTTT. This gives the protein CSVSEGRGIQPQHF. V is TRBV29-1 and J is TRBJ1-5; D is possibly TRBD1 (5 bases). Germline V CDR1 and CDR2: SQVTM, ANQGSEA. The V end lost 6 bases, the J end lost 7 bases, and 19 bases lay between the germline ends. The CDR3 sequence is 14 residues long.

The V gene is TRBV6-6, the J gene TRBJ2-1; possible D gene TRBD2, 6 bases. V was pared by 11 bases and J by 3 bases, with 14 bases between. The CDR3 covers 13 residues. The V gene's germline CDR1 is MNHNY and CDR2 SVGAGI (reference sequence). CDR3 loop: CAVTGADYNEQFF. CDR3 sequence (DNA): TGTGCCGTAACGGGAGCGGACTACAATGAGCAGTTCTTC.

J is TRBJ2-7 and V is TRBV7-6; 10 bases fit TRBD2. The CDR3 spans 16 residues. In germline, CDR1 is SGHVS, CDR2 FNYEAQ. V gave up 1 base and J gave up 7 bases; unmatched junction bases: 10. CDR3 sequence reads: CASSLDGTSVVEEQYF. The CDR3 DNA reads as TGTGCCAGCAGCTTAGATGGGACTAGCGTCGTCGAGGAGCAGTACTTC.

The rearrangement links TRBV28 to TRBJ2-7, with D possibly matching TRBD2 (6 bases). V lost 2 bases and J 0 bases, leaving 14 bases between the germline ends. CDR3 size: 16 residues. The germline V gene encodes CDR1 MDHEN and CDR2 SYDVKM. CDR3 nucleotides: TGTGCCAGCAGTTTACGGGGGACCGGCAGCTCCTACGAGCAGTACTTC. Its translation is CASSLRGTGSSYEQYF.

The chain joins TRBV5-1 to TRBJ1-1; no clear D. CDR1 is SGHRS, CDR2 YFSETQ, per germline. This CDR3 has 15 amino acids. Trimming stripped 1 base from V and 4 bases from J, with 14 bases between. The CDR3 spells CASSLSTRSATEAFF. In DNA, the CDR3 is TGCGCCAGCAGCTTGTCCACGCGGTCGGCCACTGAAGCTTTCTTT.

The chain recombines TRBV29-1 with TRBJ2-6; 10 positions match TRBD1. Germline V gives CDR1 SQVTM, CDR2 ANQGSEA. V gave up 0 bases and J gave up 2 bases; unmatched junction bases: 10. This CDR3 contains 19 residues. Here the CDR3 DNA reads TGCAGCGTTGAAGATAGGGGACGACAGGGGGCCGCTGGGGCCAACGTCCTGACTTTC. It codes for CSVEDRGRQGAAGANVLTF.

The CDR3 DNA sequence: TGTGCCAGCAGGAGAGGAGAGACCCAGTACTTC. This encodes CASRRGETQYF. The chain joins TRBV6-5 to TRBJ2-5; no reliable D call. Trimming shortened V by 6 bases and J by 4 bases, and 6 bases separated the two germline ends. This CDR3 spans 11 amino acids. Germline V gene sequence: CDR1 MNHEY, CDR2 SVGAGI.

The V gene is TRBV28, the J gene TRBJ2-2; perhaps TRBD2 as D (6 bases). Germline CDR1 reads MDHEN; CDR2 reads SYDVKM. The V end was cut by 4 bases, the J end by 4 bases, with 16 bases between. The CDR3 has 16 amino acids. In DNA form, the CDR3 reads TGTGCCAGCAGTTCCTACGGGGACTCCACCACCGGGGAGCTGTTTTTT. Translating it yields CASSSYGDSTTGELFF.

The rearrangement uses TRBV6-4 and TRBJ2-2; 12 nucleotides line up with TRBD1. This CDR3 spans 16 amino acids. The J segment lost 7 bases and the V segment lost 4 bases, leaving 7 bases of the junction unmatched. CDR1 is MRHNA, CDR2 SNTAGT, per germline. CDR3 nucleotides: TGTGCCAGCAGTGTCTCGGGACAGGGGGCTGTCGGGGAGCTGTTTTTT. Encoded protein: CASSVSGQGAVGELFF.

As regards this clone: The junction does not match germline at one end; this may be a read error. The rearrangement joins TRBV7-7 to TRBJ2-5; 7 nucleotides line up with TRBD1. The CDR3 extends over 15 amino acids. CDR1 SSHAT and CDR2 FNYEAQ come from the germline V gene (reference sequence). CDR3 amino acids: CASSPGQVIQETQYF. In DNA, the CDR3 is TGTGCTAGCAGCCCCGGACAGGTCATCCAAGAGACCCAGTACTTC.

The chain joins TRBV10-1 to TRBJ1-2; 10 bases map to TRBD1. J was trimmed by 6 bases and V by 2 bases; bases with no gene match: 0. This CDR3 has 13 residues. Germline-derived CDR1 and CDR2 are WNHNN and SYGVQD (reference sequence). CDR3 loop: CASSEGTGDGYTF. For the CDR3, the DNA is TGCGCCAGCAGTGAGGGGACAGGGGATGGCTACACCTTC.

CDR3 coding DNA: TGTGCTTCCGGACAGGGGACGACTGAAGCTTTCTTT. Its translation is CASGQGTTEAFF. V usage is TRBV12-5 and J usage is TRBJ1-1; the match to TRBD1 covers 9 bases. CDR3 length equals 12 residues. Germline V gives CDR1 LGHNT, CDR2 FRNRAP. J gave up 5 bases and V 11 bases, and 6 bases lay outside the gene matches.

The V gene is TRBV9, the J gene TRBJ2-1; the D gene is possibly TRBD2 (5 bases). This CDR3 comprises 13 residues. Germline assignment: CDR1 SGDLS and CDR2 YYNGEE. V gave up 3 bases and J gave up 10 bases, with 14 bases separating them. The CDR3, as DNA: TGTGCCAGCAGCGCTCCCCGGGGATACGAGCAGTTCTTC. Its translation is CASSAPRGYEQFF.

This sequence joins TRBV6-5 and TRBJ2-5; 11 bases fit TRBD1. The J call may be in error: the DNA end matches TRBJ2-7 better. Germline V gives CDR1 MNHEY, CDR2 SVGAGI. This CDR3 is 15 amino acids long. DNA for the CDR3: TGTGCCAGCACACACGGGACAGGGGGAGGTGGCGAGCAGTACTTC. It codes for CASTHGTGGGGEQYF.

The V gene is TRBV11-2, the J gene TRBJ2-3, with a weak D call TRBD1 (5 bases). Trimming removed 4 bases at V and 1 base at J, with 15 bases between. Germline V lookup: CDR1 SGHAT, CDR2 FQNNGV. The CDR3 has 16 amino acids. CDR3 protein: CASSSMDIGGTDTQYF. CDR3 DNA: TGTGCCAGCAGCTCGATGGACATCGGTGGCACAGATACGCAGTATTTT.